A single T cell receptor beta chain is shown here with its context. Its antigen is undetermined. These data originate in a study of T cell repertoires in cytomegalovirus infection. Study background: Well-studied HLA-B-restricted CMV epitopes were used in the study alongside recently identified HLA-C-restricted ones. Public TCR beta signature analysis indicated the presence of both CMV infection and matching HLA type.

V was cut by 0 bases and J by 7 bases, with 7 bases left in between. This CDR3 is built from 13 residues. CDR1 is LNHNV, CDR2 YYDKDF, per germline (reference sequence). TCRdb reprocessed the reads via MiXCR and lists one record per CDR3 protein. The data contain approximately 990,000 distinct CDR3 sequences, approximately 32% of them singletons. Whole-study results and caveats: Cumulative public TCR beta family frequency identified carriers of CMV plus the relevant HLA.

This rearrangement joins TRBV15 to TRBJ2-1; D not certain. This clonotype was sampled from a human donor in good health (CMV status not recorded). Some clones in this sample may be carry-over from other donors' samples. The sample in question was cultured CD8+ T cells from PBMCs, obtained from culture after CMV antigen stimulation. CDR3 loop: CATSRDIVNEQFF. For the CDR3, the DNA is TGTGCCACCAGCAGAGATATTGTAAATGAGCAGTTCTTC.